This T cell receptor (beta chain) was observed in a study of cytomegalovirus exposure and HLA in healthy donors. In the study overall: In an earlier analysis, around 120 million unique TCR beta sequences were found from 150 million to 200 million T cells. Study-wide points: The likely origin of a cluster of highly shared sequence variants was a sequencing artifact.

About this clone itself: Its specificity is unknown.

Germline CDR1 reads SGHRS; CDR2 reads YFSETQ. CDR3 length: 13 residues. Trimming at V came to 3 bases and at J to 3 bases, leaving 2 bases not matched to a gene. The PCR employed 60 Vbeta primers together with 13 Jbeta primers. TCRdb's table, derived via immunoSEQ multiplex PCR, lists solely in-frame clones and lacks some. The sample has over 150,000 clones, 80% to 90% seen once. The chain combines TRBV5-1 with TRBJ1-2; 7 bases line up with TRBD1. The clonotype was recovered from a young woman in good health and CMV-seronegative. Sequencing was done on a sample of PBMCs. In nucleotides, the CDR3 is TGCGCCAGCAGCTACGGACAGGACTATGGCTACACCTTC. Translating it yields CASSYGQDYGYTF.